These T cell receptor beta chains were read from a single sample in a study of T cells in Graves' hyperthyroidism and ophthalmopathy. TCRdb reprocessed the multiplex PCR reads via MiXCR and lists one record per CDR3 protein. The repertoire holds about 320,000 distinct CDR3 sequences, with roughly 15% as singletons. The sequenced sample was blood. Every receptor here comes from a man aged 25-45 years with Graves' hyperthyroidism. CDR3s include the opening cysteine and the closing phenylalanine or tryptophan. Fields, in order: J gene, clone size, D gene, V gene, CDR3 DNA, CDR3 protein. D genes are given only for firm matches. Not every row has a clone size; where given, it reads once, few, many or a size class.

TRBJ2-1 - - TRBV5-1 TGCGCCAGCAGCTTGTCGGACACAATTTACAATGAGCAGTTCTTC CASSLSDTIYNEQFF
TRBJ2-5 many TRBD1 TRBV6-1 TGTGCCAGTAGTCGGGACAGGACAAAACTTCCGACCCAGTACTTC CASSRDRTKLPTQYF
TRBJ2-7 many TRBD2 TRBV20-1 TGCAGTGCTAGAGGGCTCGCTAGCGGGATCTACGAGCAGTACTTC CSARGLASGIYEQYF
TRBJ1-1 - - TRBV11-2 TGTGCCAGCAGCCTCTCCGCCCGGGGCCCTGAAGCTTTCTTT CASSLSARGPEAFF
TRBJ2-7 - TRBD2 TRBV4-1 TGCGCCAGCAGCCCGGGACACAGGACTAGCGACGGCGAGCAGTACTTC CASSPGHRTSDGEQYF
TRBJ2-7 many - TRBV6-2/TRBV6-3 TGTGCCAGCAGTTACAATAGCAGAGGGCGCTCCGAGCAGTACTTC CASSYNSRGRSEQYF
TRBJ2-5 many - TRBV5-1 TGCGCCAGCAGCAGGGGAGCGTCTAGCGTGTACCAAGAGACCCAGTACTTC CASSRGASSVYQETQYF
TRBJ1-2 - - TRBV28 TGTGCCAGCGGGAGAGGGGACCTCTATGGCTACACCTTC CASGRGDLYGYTF
TRBJ2-1 few - TRBV6-1 TGTGCCGGCAGTGAACCGGTGACCAATGAGCAGTTCTTC CAGSEPVTNEQFF
TRBJ1-5 many - TRBV3-1 TGTGCCAGCAGCCAAGATGTGGGTCGGGGCGGGCAGCCCCAGCATTTT CASSQDVGRGGQPQHF
TRBJ2-1 few - TRBV10-1 TGCGCCAGCAGTCGGGCGGCACGCGATGAGCAGTTCTTC CASSRAARDEQFF
TRBJ2-2 - - TRBV19 TGTGCCAGTAGTCCTGTCTTATGGGGTTACACCGGGGAGCTGTTTTTT CASSPVLWGYTGELFF
TRBJ2-1 many - TRBV5-1 TGCGCCAGCAGCTTGGCCAGTCAGAGTGAGCAGTTCTTC CASSLASQSEQFF
TRBJ2-1 many - TRBV12-3/TRBV12-4 TGTGCCAGCACCCCGGGCGGGTACCCGAATGAGCAGTTCTTC CASTPGGYPNEQFF
TRBJ2-5 many TRBD1 TRBV9 TGTGCCAGCAGCGTAGGGGCCTCCGGACAGGGAACCCAGTACTTC CASSVGASGQGTQYF
TRBJ2-4 - - TRBV5-5 TGTGCCAGCAGCTTGGGTAGTTCCCTAAACATTCAGTACTTC CASSLGSSLNIQYF
TRBJ2-1 many TRBD2 TRBV20-1 TGCAGTGCTGCCCCCTTTACTAGCGGGTCCAATGAGCAGTTCTTC CSAAPFTSGSNEQFF
TRBJ2-2 once - TRBV29-1 TGCAGCGTGGGGACTTACAACACCGGGGAGCTGTTTTTT CSVGTYNTGELFF
TRBJ2-7 few TRBD1 TRBV5-5 TGTGCCAGCGACAGGGACGAGCAGTACTTC CASDRDEQYF
TRBJ2-7 many - TRBV20-1 TGCAGTGCTAGAGAGTTAGCGGTAAACTCCTACGAGCAGTACTTC CSARELAVNSYEQYF
TRBJ1-1 many - TRBV20-1 TGCAGTGCTAGAGATCCGGACAGCGAAACTGAAGCTTTCTTT CSARDPDSETEAFF
TRBJ1-6 few - TRBV11-2 TGTGCCAGCAGCTTCAATTCACCCCTCCACTTT CASSFNSPLHF
TRBJ2-5 many - TRBV13 TGTGCCAGCACATCGTTGCGGAAAGAGACCCAGTACTTC CASTSLRKETQYF
TRBJ2-1 few - TRBV5-1 TGCGCCAGCAGCGTGGACTGGGGGCGGAATGAGCAGTTCTTC CASSVDWGRNEQFF
TRBJ2-7 many - TRBV6-1 TGTGCCAGCAGTCAATACCTCCCGTACGACGAGCAGTACTTC CASSQYLPYDEQYF
TRBJ2-1 - - TRBV20-1 TGCAGTGCTAGAGATCGAGGGGGAGCGGTCTCCTACAATGAGCAGTTCTTC CSARDRGGAVSYNEQFF